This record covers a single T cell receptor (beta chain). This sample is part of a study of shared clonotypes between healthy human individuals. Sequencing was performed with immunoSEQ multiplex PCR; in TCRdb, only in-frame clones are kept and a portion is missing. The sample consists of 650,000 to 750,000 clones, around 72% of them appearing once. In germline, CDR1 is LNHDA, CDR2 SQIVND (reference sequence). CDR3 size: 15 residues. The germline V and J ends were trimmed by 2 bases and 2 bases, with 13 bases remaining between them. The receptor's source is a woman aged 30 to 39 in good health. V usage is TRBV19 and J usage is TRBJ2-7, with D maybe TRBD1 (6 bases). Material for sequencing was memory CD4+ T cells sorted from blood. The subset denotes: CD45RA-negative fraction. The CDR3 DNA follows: TGTGCCAGTAGTATACTTGGGACAAATACCTACGAGCAGTACTTC. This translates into CASSILGTNTYEQYF.